Listed here are 2 T cell receptor beta chains from one sample, sequenced in a study of cytomegalovirus exposure and HLA in healthy donors. Sequenced by immunoSEQ multiplex PCR; TCRdb stores in-frame clones only, minus some. The data show tens of thousands of clones, 90% to 95% seen once. Sequencing was carried out using PBMCs. The receptor set was obtained from a woman aged 18-30 years in good health and CMV-seropositive.

This rearrangement joins TRBV2 to TRBJ2-2, with 8 bases identical to TRBD1. The V gene's germline CDR1 is SNHLY and CDR2 FYNNEI. This CDR3 comprises 15 residues. With 5 bases clipped from V and 3 bases from J, the junction kept 5 bases outside the gene matches. For the CDR3, the DNA is TGTGCCAGCAGTCCGGGACAGGTATACACCGGGGAGCTGTTTTTT. Its protein product is CASSPGQVYTGELFF.

The rearrangement joins TRBV6-5 to TRBJ2-1; maybe TRBD2 (6 bases). The CDR3 length is 13 residues. Deletions cut 4 bases from V and 9 bases from J, with 13 bases between. From germline, CDR1 is MNHEY and CDR2 SVGAGI. This chain's CDR3 is CASSWTQGGEQFF. CDR3 nucleotides: TGTGCCAGCAGTTGGACGCAGGGAGGTGAGCAGTTCTTC.